A single TCR beta chain is shown here with its context. Its target is unknown. This specimen comes from a study of cytomegalovirus exposure and HLA in healthy donors. Across the study: Out of 150 million to 200 million T cells, an earlier analysis found some 120 million unique TCR beta sequences in total. Study findings and constraints: Later on, an analysis tied roughly 17,000 TCR beta sequences to HLA alleles at 0.05 false discovery rate.

J gave up 2 bases and V 5 bases, and 12 bases lay outside the gene matches. This CDR3 is 17 amino acids long. Germline assignment: CDR1 MNHEY and CDR2 SMNVEV (reference sequence). PCR used 60 Vbeta primers and 13 Jbeta primers. Using immunoSEQ multiplex PCR, the repertoire was profiled, and TCRdb retains in-frame clones only, with some absent. The table records 150,000 to 200,000 clones, approximately 80% of them present only once. This clonotype originated in a woman between 18 and 29 years old in good health and CMV-seronegative. The chain combines TRBV27 with TRBJ2-3; the match to TRBD1 covers 8 bases. The sequenced material came from PBMCs. The CDR3 loop is CASSPPPQGDSTDTQYF. The CDR3 DNA follows: TGTGCCAGCAGTCCGCCCCCACAGGGGGACTCCACAGATACGCAGTATTTT.